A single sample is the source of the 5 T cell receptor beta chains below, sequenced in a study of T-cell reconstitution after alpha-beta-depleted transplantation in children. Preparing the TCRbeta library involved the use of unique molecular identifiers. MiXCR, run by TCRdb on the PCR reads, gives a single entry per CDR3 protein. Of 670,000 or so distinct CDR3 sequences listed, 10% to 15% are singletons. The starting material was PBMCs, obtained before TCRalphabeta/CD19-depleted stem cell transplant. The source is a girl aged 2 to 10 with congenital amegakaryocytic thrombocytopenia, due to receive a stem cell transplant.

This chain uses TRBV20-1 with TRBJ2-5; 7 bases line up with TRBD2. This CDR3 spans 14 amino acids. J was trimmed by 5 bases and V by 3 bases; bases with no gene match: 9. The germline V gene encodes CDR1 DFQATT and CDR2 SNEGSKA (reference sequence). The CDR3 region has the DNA TGCAGTGCTAGTGGCCCTCCAGCGGGGGAGACCCAGTACTTC. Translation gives CSASGPPAGETQYF.

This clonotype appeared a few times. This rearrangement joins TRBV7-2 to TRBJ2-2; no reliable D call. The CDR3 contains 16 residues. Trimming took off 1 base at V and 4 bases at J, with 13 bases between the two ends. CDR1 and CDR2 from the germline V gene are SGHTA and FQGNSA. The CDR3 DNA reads TGTGCCAGCAGCTTAGTCGGGCCTAGTCCCACCGGGGAGCTGTTTTTT. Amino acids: CASSLVGPSPTGELFF.

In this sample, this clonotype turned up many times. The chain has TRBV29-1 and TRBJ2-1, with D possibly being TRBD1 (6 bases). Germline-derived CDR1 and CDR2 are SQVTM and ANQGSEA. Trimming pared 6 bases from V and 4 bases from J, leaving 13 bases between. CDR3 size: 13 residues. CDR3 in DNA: TGCAGCGTCTCCAGGACAGAATACAATGAGCAGTTCTTC. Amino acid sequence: CSVSRTEYNEQFF.

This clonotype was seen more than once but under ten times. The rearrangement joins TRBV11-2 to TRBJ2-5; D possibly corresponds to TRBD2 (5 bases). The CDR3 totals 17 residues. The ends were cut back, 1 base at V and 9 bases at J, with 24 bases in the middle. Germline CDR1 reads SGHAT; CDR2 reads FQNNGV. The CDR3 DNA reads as TGTGCCAGCAGCTTAGGCCCGTTTAAGTGGCCGACGGGGTCCCAGTACTTC. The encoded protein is CASSLGPFKWPTGSQYF.

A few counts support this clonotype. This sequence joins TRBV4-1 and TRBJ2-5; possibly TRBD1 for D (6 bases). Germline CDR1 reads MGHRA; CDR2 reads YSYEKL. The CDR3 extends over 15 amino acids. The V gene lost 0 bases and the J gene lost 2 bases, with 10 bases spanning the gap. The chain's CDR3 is CASSQEWGQQETQYF. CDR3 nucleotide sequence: TGCGCCAGCAGCCAAGAGTGGGGGCAACAAGAGACCCAGTACTTC.